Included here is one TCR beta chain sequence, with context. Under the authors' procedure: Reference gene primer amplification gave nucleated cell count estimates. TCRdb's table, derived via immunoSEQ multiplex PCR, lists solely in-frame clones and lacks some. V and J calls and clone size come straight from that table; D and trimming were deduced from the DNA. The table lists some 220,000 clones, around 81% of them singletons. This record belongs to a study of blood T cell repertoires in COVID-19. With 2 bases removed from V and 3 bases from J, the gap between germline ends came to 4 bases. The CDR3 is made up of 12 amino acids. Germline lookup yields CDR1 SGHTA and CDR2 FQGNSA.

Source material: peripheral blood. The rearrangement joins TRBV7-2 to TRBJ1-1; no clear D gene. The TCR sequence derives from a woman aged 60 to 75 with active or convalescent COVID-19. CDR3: CASSLYYTEAFF. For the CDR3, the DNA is TGTGCCAGCAGCTTATATTACACTGAAGCTTTCTTT.